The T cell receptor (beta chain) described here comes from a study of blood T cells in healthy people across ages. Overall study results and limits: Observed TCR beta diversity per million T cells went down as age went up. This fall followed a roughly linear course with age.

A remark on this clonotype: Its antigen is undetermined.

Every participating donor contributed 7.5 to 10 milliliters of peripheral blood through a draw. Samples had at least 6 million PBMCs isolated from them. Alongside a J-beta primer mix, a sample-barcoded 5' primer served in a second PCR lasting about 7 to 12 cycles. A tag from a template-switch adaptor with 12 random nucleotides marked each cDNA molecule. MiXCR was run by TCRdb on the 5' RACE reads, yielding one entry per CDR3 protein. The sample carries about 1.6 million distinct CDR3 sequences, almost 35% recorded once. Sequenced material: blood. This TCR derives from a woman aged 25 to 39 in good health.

The CDR3 DNA is TGTGCCAGCTCCCCGGGACTAGCGGGGGGGCGGGTTCCCTACGAGCAGTACTTC. Its translation is CASSPGLAGGRVPYEQYF. The chain has TRBV7-9 and TRBJ2-5; 16 bases agree with TRBD2. The J call may be incorrect, as the DNA end agrees better with TRBJ2-7. The CDR3 is 18 residues long. CDR1 is SEHNR and CDR2 is FQNEAQ in the germline V gene (reference sequence).